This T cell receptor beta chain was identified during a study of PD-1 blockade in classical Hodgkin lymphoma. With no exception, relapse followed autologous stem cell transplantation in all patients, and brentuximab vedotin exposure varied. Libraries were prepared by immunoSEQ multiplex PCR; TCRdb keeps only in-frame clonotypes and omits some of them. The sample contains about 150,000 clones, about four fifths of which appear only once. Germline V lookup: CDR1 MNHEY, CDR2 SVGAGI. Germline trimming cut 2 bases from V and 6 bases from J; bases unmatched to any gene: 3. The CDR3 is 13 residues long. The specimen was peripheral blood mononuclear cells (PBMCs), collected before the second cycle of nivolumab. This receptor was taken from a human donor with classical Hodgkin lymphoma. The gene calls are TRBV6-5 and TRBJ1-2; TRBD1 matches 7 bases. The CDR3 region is CASSYDRADGYTF. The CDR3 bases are TGTGCCAGCAGTTACGACAGGGCGGATGGCTACACCTTC.